Reported below is one T cell receptor beta chain. Its antigen is as yet unknown. The entry originates in a study of cytomegalovirus exposure and HLA in healthy donors. General observations from the study: Across donors, presence/absence analyses took sequencing depth to be roughly uniform.

The V gene's germline CDR1 is SGDLS and CDR2 YYNGEE. V lost 0 bases and J 10 bases, leaving 15 bases between the germline ends. The CDR3 is 14 amino acids. A multiplex PCR was run with 60 Vbeta primers and 13 Jbeta primers. This table comes from immunoSEQ multiplex PCR, and its TCRdb copy is limited to in-frame clones, with some not included. Among around 130,000 clones listed, around 81% were seen once. Sequencing was carried out using PBMCs. This TCR came from a young man in good health and CMV-seronegative. The chain uses TRBV9 and TRBJ2-3; weak D call: TRBD1 (5 bases). The CDR3, as DNA: TGTGCCAGCAGCGTAGCTACGGGCAGGGAAGCGCAGTATTTT. Its translation is CASSVATGREAQYF.